This entry describes one TCR beta chain. Germline assignment: CDR1 SGHTA and CDR2 FQGNSA. The CDR3 sequence is 14 residues long. V shed 5 bases and J 6 bases; nucleotides not matched to a gene: 8. These data are taken from a study of T cells after yellow fever vaccination. One entry per CDR3 protein results from TCRdb running MiXCR on the 5' RACE reads. The repertoire consists of approximately 450,000 distinct CDR3 sequences, with approximately 19% occurring once and the leading ten covering roughly a sixth. The sequences come from PBMCs, collected before the yellow fever booster vaccination. The chain recombines TRBV7-2 with TRBJ2-3, with 7 bases identical to TRBD2. The sequence derives from a man between 18 and 35 years old who received the YFV17D yellow fever vaccine. CDR3 DNA sequence: TGTGCCAGCAGCCTCCAGCGGGGAAGGGATACGCAGTATTTT. This encodes CASSLQRGRDTQYF.